The clone carrying this T cell receptor (beta chain) occurred once. This specimen belongs to a study of blood T cell repertoires in COVID-19. Method: immunoSEQ multiplex PCR; TCRdb's copy keeps in-frame clones and lacks some. In the table there are approximately 480,000 clones, about 85% of which are singletons. Per germline, CDR1 SQVTM and CDR2 ANQGSEA. The V end lost 7 bases, the J end lost 6 bases, and 9 bases lay between the germline ends. The CDR3 loop spans 11 amino acids. V is TRBV29-1 and J is TRBJ2-2, with D possibly matching TRBD1 (5 bases). This TCR was recovered from a woman younger than 35 who had recovered from COVID-19. The sample comprised PBMCs or T cells enriched from blood (not recorded which). CDR3 in DNA: TGCAGCGGCAGGGATTCCGGGGAGCTGTTTTTT. Its translation: CSGRDSGELFF.